Below, one T cell receptor (beta chain) is given with its context. This clone occurred once. No antigen is known for it. Base qualities are not provided; no much larger clone lies one nucleotide away. This sample is drawn from a study of T cell changes during pregnancy in multiple sclerosis (dated by TCRdb to about 2019). For context, the study as a whole: The study looked at changes in the T cell repertoire across pregnancy in women with multiple sclerosis.

Library generation was performed with the immunoSEQ multiplex PCR assay. TCRdb carries this immuneACCESS record with in-frame sequences only. Its versions omit some clonotypes, under half of them owing to an unresolved V gene in the studies checked, with the rest unexplained. This sample has tens of thousands of clones in its table, and roughly 93% of those were observed once. Approximately 1.9% of the sample belongs to the ten largest clones. The CDR3, cysteine through phenylalanine, is 16 amino acids long. Only CDR3 DNA is held: 48 bases, read in frame from base 1. The germline V gene yields MDHEN for CDR1 and SYDVKM for CDR2. Ends trimmed: V by 5 bases, J by 3 bases; bases unmatched to a gene: 6.

The chain couples TRBV28 to TRBJ2-3, with 12 bases matching TRBD2. This clonotype originated in a female donor with multiple sclerosis, enrolled in a pregnancy study. Sequences were derived from peripheral blood, sampled in the second trimester of pregnancy. The sequenced DNA: TGTGCCAGCAGTACCCCTAGCGGGAGGGGGACAGATACGCAGTATTTT. Its amino acids are CASSTPSGRGTDTQYF.